The 4 T cell receptor beta chains below come from one sample, sequenced in a study of cytomegalovirus exposure and HLA in healthy donors. PCR was performed using 60 Vbeta and 13 Jbeta primers. Here immunoSEQ multiplex PCR was the method, and the copy in TCRdb shows in-frame clones only, minus some. The table lists approximately 150,000 clones, 75% to 90% of them singletons, with about 1.9% in the top ten. The sample comprised PBMCs. These receptors were collected from a human donor in good health.

This rearrangement joins TRBV10-3 to TRBJ1-2; D may be TRBD1 (5 bases). CDR1 is ENHRY and CDR2 is SYGVKD in the germline V gene. There are 13 residues in the CDR3. V was clipped by 3 bases and J by 3 bases, with 8 bases between them. The CDR3 loop reads CAISDGGDYGYTF. CDR3 in DNA: TGTGCCATCAGTGATGGGGGGGACTATGGCTACACCTTC.

The rearrangement links TRBV18 to TRBJ2-7; TRBD1 matches 9 bases. The germline V gene has CDR1 KGHSH and CDR2 LQKENI. CDR3 size: 14 residues. The trim removed 4 bases at V and 3 bases at J, leaving 4 bases unmatched. The CDR3 loop reads CASSQEGQGYEQYF. CDR3 in DNA: TGTGCCAGCTCACAAGAGGGACAGGGCTACGAGCAGTACTTC.

V gene TRBV7-2 combines with J gene TRBJ2-7; 9 positions match TRBD1. The CDR3 totals 16 residues. Per germline, CDR1 SGHTA and CDR2 FQGNSA. V was pared by 7 bases and J by 4 bases, with 14 bases of the junction left unmatched. As DNA, the CDR3 is TGTGCCAGCACCAGCATACCGGGACAGGGAGTTTACGAGCAGTACTTC. Encoded protein: CASTSIPGQGVYEQYF.

This chain connects TRBV7-9 to TRBJ2-5, with D perhaps TRBD1 (5 bases). CDR3 length equals 15 residues. V lost 4 bases to trimming and J lost 0 bases, with 12 bases between them. In germline, CDR1 is SEHNR, CDR2 FQNEAQ (reference sequence). The chain's CDR3 is CASSSTSGYQETQYF. CDR3 bases: TGTGCCAGCAGCTCGACATCAGGGTACCAAGAGACCCAGTACTTC.